A selection of T cell receptor beta chains follows, all from one sample in a study of radiation and T cells in renal cell carcinoma. Sequencing used immunoSEQ multiplex PCR; TCRdb keeps in-frame clones, though not all of them. The sample consists of 100,000 to 150,000 clones, around 85% of them appearing once. The starting material was blood, obtained from a patient whose treatment included radiotherapy and nephrectomy. These receptors were obtained from a man over 45 with renal cell carcinoma. CDR3s include the opening cysteine and the closing phenylalanine or tryptophan. The D gene is left open where the match is weak. Size is omitted from some rows. Given values are once, few, many or a class for expanded clones.

d_gene,v_gene,abundance,j_gene,CDR3aa,CDR3nt
TRBD2,TRBV10-1,-,TRBJ2-7,CASSPLAGGYEQYF,TGCGCCAGCAGTCCCCTAGCGGGAGGATACGAGCAGTACTTC
-,TRBV4-1,-,TRBJ1-2,CASSQEAGAYGYTF,TGCGCCAGCAGCCAAGAGGCAGGGGCCTATGGCTACACCTTC
-,TRBV5-1,once,TRBJ1-5,CASSEEFSNQPQHF,TGCGCCAGCAGCGAGGAGTTTAGCAATCAGCCCCAGCATTTT
-,TRBV10-2,-,TRBJ2-4,CASSDFSATTRDFRRDIQYF,TGCGCTAGCAGTGATTTCTCGGCAACAACGCGAGACTTTCGTCGGGACATTCAGTACTTC
-,TRBV2,few,TRBJ2-2,CASTDSYTGELFF,TGTGCCAGTACAGACTCCTACACCGGGGAGCTGTTTTTT
-,TRBV7-8,-,TRBJ1-4,CASSSRWAANEKLFF,TGTGCCAGCAGCTCGAGGTGGGCAGCTAATGAAAAACTGTTTTTT
TRBD2,TRBV10-3,-,TRBJ2-3,CAISELVGGGTDTQYF,TGTGCCATCAGTGAATTGGTCGGGGGGGGGACAGATACGCAGTATTTT
TRBD2,TRBV4-1,-,TRBJ2-7,CASSQDWREKTYEQYF,TGCGCCAGCAGCCAAGATTGGCGGGAGAAAACCTACGAGCAGTACTTC
TRBD1,TRBV19,-,TRBJ1-5,CASSRETGTGIHNQPQHF,TGTGCCAGTAGCCGGGAAACGGGGACAGGGATACACAATCAGCCCCAGCATTTT
-,TRBV5-1,-,TRBJ1-2,CASSLAGQNYGYTF,TGCGCCAGCAGCTTGGCCGGACAGAACTATGGCTACACCTTC
-,TRBV4-1,-,TRBJ1-2,CASSQESGAYYGYTF,TGCGCCAGCAGCCAAGAGTCGGGAGCCTACTATGGCTACACCTTC
TRBD1,TRBV2,-,TRBJ1-5,CASSEDYRQGVHQPQHF,TGTGCCAGCAGTGAAGACTATCGACAGGGCGTGCATCAGCCCCAGCATTTT
-,TRBV7-7,-,TRBJ2-2,CASSLARDEKGGELFF,TGTGCTAGCAGCTTAGCGCGGGACGAAAAAGGCGGGGAGCTGTTTTTT
TRBD1,TRBV7-9,-,TRBJ1-2,CASSPSGTGGDGYTF,TGTGCCAGCAGCCCCTCCGGGACAGGGGGGGATGGCTACACCTTC
TRBD2,TRBV4-3,once,TRBJ2-3,CASSQGIAGAADTQYF,TGCGCCAGCAGCCAAGGGATAGCGGGGGCGGCAGATACGCAGTATTTT
-,TRBV4-3,-,TRBJ2-3,CASSQDYRTSTDTQYF,TGCGCCAGCAGCCAAGATTATCGGACTAGCACAGATACGCAGTATTTT
TRBD1,TRBV9,-,TRBJ1-1,CASSPGQEATEAFF,TGTGCCAGCAGCCCCGGACAGGAGGCCACTGAAGCTTTCTTT
-,TRBV28,-,TRBJ2-7,CASSLMGDRNEQYF,TGTGCCAGCAGTTTAATGGGCGATAGGAACGAGCAGTACTTC
-,TRBV10-3,-,TRBJ2-3,CAIRGEWDTQYF,TGTGCCATCAGGGGGGAATGGGATACGCAGTATTTT
-,TRBV6-5,-,TRBJ2-3,CASFDPNTDTQYF,TGTGCCAGCTTTGACCCAAACACAGATACGCAGTATTTT
-,TRBV9,few,TRBJ2-1,CASSVAFYNEQFF,TGTGCCAGCAGCGTAGCTTTCTACAATGAGCAGTTCTTC
-,TRBV4-1,-,TRBJ2-5,CASSQTWTDIQETQYF,TGCGCCAGCAGCCAGACCTGGACTGACATCCAAGAGACCCAGTACTTC
-,TRBV19,few,TRBJ1-1,CASSLEGDTEAFF,TGTGCCAGTAGTCTCGAGGGCGACACTGAAGCTTTCTTT
-,TRBV29-1,-,TRBJ2-1,CSVRGAGEQFF,TGCAGCGTTAGAGGGGCAGGTGAGCAGTTCTTC
-,TRBV15,-,TRBJ1-4,CATSSGRYRVGEKLFF,TGTGCCACCAGCTCAGGAAGGTACAGGGTTGGTGAAAAACTGTTTTTT
TRBD2,TRBV7-2,-,TRBJ2-1,CASSKDGTRPYNEQFF,TGTGCCAGCAGTAAGGACGGGACTAGACCATACAATGAGCAGTTCTTC
-,TRBV14,-,TRBJ2-3,CASSRSNTDTQYF,TGTGCCAGCAGCCGGTCTAACACAGATACGCAGTATTTT
TRBD1,TRBV6-5,-,TRBJ2-7,CATEGQGNYEQYF,TGTGCCACCGAGGGACAGGGAAACTACGAGCAGTACTTC
-,TRBV5-1,-,TRBJ1-6,CASNPGGGSSYNSPLHF,TGCGCCAGCAACCCCGGGGGGGGAAGCTCCTATAATTCACCCCTCCACTTT